These 22 T cell receptor beta chains originate from one sample sequenced in a study of CD8+CD57+ T cells in acquired aplastic anemia. Patients selected for sequencing had displayed CD8+CD57+ cell expansion by flow cytometry. Researchers used genomic DNA as the template to profile TCR beta VDJ and CDR3. TCRdb re-called the reads through MiXCR, storing one row per CDR3 protein. The repertoire has 150,000 to 200,000 distinct CDR3 sequences, around half of them found once; the top ten carry roughly 2.9%. The sequenced material came from sorted CD4+, CD8+, or CD8+CD57+ T cells (not recorded which) from PBMCs. These receptors originate from a human donor with aplastic anemia.

The chain recombines TRBV7-6 with TRBJ2-5, with 8 nucleotides matching TRBD2. TRBJ2-7 explains the end of the DNA better; the J call may be wrong. The CDR3 is 16 residues long. Germline V gene lookup returns CDR1 SGHVS and CDR2 FNYEAQ. The CDR3 here is CASSLAGSGNIYEQYF. CDR3 coding DNA: TGTGCCAGCAGCTTAGCGGGTAGCGGGAACATCTACGAGCAGTACTTC.

The rearrangement links TRBV29-1 to TRBJ1-1; D is perhaps TRBD1 (6 bases). V was cut by 8 bases and J by 1 base, with 14 bases left in between. The germline gives CDR1 SQVTM, CDR2 ANQGSEA. The CDR3 contains 13 residues. DNA of the CDR3: TGCAGCTTGGGGGGGGCGCGGAACACTGAAGCTTTCTTT. It specifies CSLGGARNTEAFF. The whole variable domain, filled in from reference TRBV29-1 and TRBJ1-1, reads SAVISQKPSRDICQRGTSLTIQCQVDSQVTMMFWYRQQPGQSLTLIATANQGSEATYESGFVIDKFPISRPNLTFSTLTVSNMSPEDSSIYLCSLGGARNTEAFFGQGTRLTVV.

In its sample, this clonotype was seen many times. The chain recombines TRBV6-5 with TRBJ1-6, with D possibly matching TRBD1 (6 bases). Germline CDR1 reads MNHEY; CDR2 reads SVGAGI. This CDR3 comprises 17 residues. The V gene lost 2 bases and the J gene lost 0 bases, with 11 bases spanning the gap. The CDR3 DNA reads TGTGCCAGCAGTTACGAAGGACAGAGCTCCTATAATTCACCCCTCCACTTT. Residues: CASSYEGQSSYNSPLHF.

Ten or more counts support this clonotype. The rearrangement uses TRBV5-6 and TRBJ2-1; 7 bases map to TRBD2. This CDR3 has 15 amino acids. Trimming removed 4 bases from V and 4 bases from J; junction bases left unmatched: 8. Germline V lookup: CDR1 SGHDT, CDR2 YYEEEE. CDR3: CASSSRGVGYNEQFF. The CDR3 nucleotides read TGTGCCAGCAGCAGTCGGGGGGTAGGTTACAATGAGCAGTTCTTC.

The chain couples TRBV24-1 to TRBJ2-3; 8 positions agree with TRBD1. The V gene's germline CDR1 is KGHDR and CDR2 SFDVKD. V lost 1 base and J lost 3; bases outside the gene matches: 5. The CDR3 sequence is 16 residues long. CDR3 DNA: TGTGCCACCAGTGATTTTCAGGACAGGGATACAGATACGCAGTATTTT. Translating gives CATSDFQDRDTDTQYF.

This clonotype occurred many times. The chain uses TRBV20-1 and TRBJ2-5, with a weak D call TRBD2 (7 bases). Trimming shortened V by 6 bases and J by 2 bases, and 13 bases separated the two germline ends. The CDR3 consists of 13 residues. Per the germline V gene, CDR1 is DFQATT and CDR2 is SNEGSKA (reference sequence). For the CDR3, the DNA is TGCAGTGCCGCCGGGGGGACACAAGAGACCCAGTACTTC. It translates to CSAAGGTQETQYF.

The chain has TRBV20-1 and TRBJ2-3, with 8 bases aligning to TRBD2. The germline CDR1 and CDR2 sequences are DFQATT and SNEGSKA (reference sequence). The CDR3 is 13 amino acids. In DNA, the CDR3 is TGCAGCGCAAGCGGGAGCCGCACAGATACGCAGTATTTT. It translates to CSASGSRTDTQYF.

The rearrangement joins TRBV15 to TRBJ1-2; 8 nucleotides match TRBD1. This CDR3 region has 16 residues. Trimming took 0 bases from V and 2 from J; bases not matched to a gene: 5. The germline gives CDR1 LNHNV, CDR2 YYDKDF (reference sequence). This CDR3 is CATSRDATGANYGYTF. The DNA of the CDR3 is TGTGCCACCAGCAGAGATGCGACAGGGGCCAACTATGGCTACACCTTC.

This clonotype was seen many times. The chain is built from TRBV4-2 and TRBJ2-2, with 11 bases matching TRBD2. The J segment lost 6 bases and the V segment lost 1 base, leaving 7 bases of the junction unmatched. The CDR3 contains 17 residues. The V gene's germline CDR1 is LGHNA and CDR2 YNFKEQ. The CDR3: CASSQAAVAGGPGELFF. The CDR3 DNA reads as TGTGCCAGCAGCCAAGCTGCCGTAGCGGGAGGGCCCGGGGAGCTGTTTTTT.

This chain connects TRBV15 to TRBJ1-1; tentatively, D is TRBD1 (5 bases). V was trimmed by 1 base and J by 3 bases, leaving 6 bases between them. The CDR3 spans 13 residues. Looked up from germline, CDR1 is LNHNV and CDR2 is YYDKDF (reference sequence). The CDR3 here is CATSRGGDTEAFF. The CDR3 DNA follows: TGTGCCACCAGCAGAGGGGGGGACACTGAAGCTTTCTTT.

This clonotype was seen many times. This chain uses TRBV7-2 with TRBJ2-7; maybe TRBD2 (6 bases). This CDR3 region has 14 residues. Germline V CDR1 and CDR2: SGHTA, FQGNSA. Trimming took off 1 base at V and 3 bases at J, with 10 bases between the two ends. The chain's CDR3 is CASSLGGGFYEQYV. The CDR3 DNA sequence: TGTGCCAGCAGCTTAGGGGGAGGCTTCTACGAGCAGTACGTC.

This clonotype was counted only a few times. This sequence joins TRBV5-6 and TRBJ1-1; D uncertain. Per germline, CDR1 SGHDT and CDR2 YYEEEE. V dropped 6 bases and J dropped 0 bases, with 12 bases sitting between them. CDR3 length: 14 residues. DNA of the CDR3: TGTGCCAGCACCCCCGTCGGGGTGAACACTGAAGCTTTCTTT. This encodes CASTPVGVNTEAFF.

The V gene is TRBV20-1, the J gene TRBJ2-5, with no clear D. V was shortened by 0 bases and J by 2 bases, with 7 bases between the two germline ends. The CDR3 is 13 residues long. The germline gives CDR1 DFQATT, CDR2 SNEGSKA (reference sequence). Here the CDR3 DNA reads TGCAGTGCTAGAGATGTGGCACAAGAGACCCAGTACTTC. Its translation: CSARDVAQETQYF.

The chain carries TRBV7-2 and TRBJ2-5; maybe TRBD2 (6 bases). The CDR3 runs to 13 residues. The ends were cut back, 5 bases at V and 4 bases at J, with 11 bases in the middle. In germline, CDR1 is SGHTA, CDR2 FQGNSA. The CDR3 is CASSPGVRETQYF. In nucleotides, the CDR3 is TGTGCCAGCAGCCCGGGGGTCCGAGAGACCCAGTACTTC.

This clonotype was detected ten times or more. The chain links TRBV18 to TRBJ2-7, with D hard to call. Germline CDR1 reads KGHSH; CDR2 reads LQKENI. V lost 2 bases and J lost 2, with 7 bases in between. The CDR3 covers 13 residues. This chain's CDR3 is CASSPSLAYEQYV. The CDR3, as DNA: TGTGCCAGCTCACCAAGTCTAGCCTACGAGCAGTACGTC.

At least ten counts were recorded for this clonotype. The chain joins TRBV6-1 to TRBJ2-7, with D perhaps matching TRBD2 (5 bases). CDR3 length equals 15 residues. The germline gives CDR1 MNHNS, CDR2 SASEGT. Deletions cut 5 bases from V and 1 base from J, with 15 bases between. Here the CDR3 reads CASSKTYGGSYEQYF. DNA for the CDR3: TGTGCCAGCAGTAAAACTTACGGCGGGTCCTACGAGCAGTACTTC.

This clonotype was recorded at least ten times. The V and J genes are TRBV4-2 and TRBJ1-2; D may be TRBD1 (6 bases). The CDR3 runs 14 residues. Germline V lookup: CDR1 LGHNA, CDR2 YNFKEQ. Trimming took 3 bases from V and 6 from J, leaving 14 bases between them. CDR3 bases: TGTGCCAGCAGCCAGGGACTAGGACAGAATGGCTACACCTTC. Its translation is CASSQGLGQNGYTF.

The V gene is TRBV5-1, the J gene TRBJ2-7; weak D call: TRBD2 (6 bases). Looked up from germline, CDR1 is SGHRS and CDR2 is YFSETQ. Trimming stripped 0 bases from V and 7 bases from J, with 8 bases between. The CDR3 has 12 residues. Here the CDR3 DNA reads TGCGCCAGCAGCTTGGGTCGGGAGGAGCAGTACTTC. It translates to CASSLGREEQYF.

V gene TRBV20-1 combines with J gene TRBJ2-7, with D possibly TRBD2 on 5 matching bases. This CDR3 has 15 residues. Germline V gives CDR1 DFQATT, CDR2 SNEGSKA (reference sequence). V was pared by 3 bases and J by 7 bases, with 22 bases between. The DNA for the CDR3 is TGCAGTGCTAGGGGAATCGACGGAGGTCCATGGGAGCAGTACTTC. It codes for CSARGIDGGPWEQYF.

In its sample, this clonotype was seen many times. The J gene is TRBJ1-3, the V gene TRBV6-1; D possibly corresponds to TRBD1 (5 bases). The germline CDR1 and CDR2 sequences are MNHNS and SASEGT. The CDR3 runs to 13 residues. Trimming stripped 6 bases from V and 4 bases from J, with 10 bases between. CDR3 nucleotides: TGTGCCAGCAGCCGGACATCCGGAAACACCATATATTTT. Translated, it gives CASSRTSGNTIYF.

This clonotype was recorded many times. The chain carries TRBV3-1 and TRBJ2-3; D is possibly TRBD1 (5 bases). The V end lost 3 bases, the J end lost 1 base, and 8 bases lay between the germline ends. This CDR3 has 14 residues. Germline V CDR1 and CDR2: LGHDT, YNNKEL (reference sequence). CDR3 in amino acids: CASSQGRGTDTQYF. The DNA of the CDR3 is TGTGCCAGCAGCCAGGGCAGGGGCACAGATACGCAGTATTTT.

Only one count was recorded for this clonotype. CDR3 residues: CAYGTGGAGNIQYF. CDR3 bases: TGTGCGTACGGGACAGGGGGCGCGGGTAACATTCAGTACTTC. The chain carries TRBV2 and TRBJ2-4; 12 nucleotides agree with TRBD1. The CDR3 consists of 14 residues. The V gene's germline CDR1 is SNHLY and CDR2 FYNNEI.